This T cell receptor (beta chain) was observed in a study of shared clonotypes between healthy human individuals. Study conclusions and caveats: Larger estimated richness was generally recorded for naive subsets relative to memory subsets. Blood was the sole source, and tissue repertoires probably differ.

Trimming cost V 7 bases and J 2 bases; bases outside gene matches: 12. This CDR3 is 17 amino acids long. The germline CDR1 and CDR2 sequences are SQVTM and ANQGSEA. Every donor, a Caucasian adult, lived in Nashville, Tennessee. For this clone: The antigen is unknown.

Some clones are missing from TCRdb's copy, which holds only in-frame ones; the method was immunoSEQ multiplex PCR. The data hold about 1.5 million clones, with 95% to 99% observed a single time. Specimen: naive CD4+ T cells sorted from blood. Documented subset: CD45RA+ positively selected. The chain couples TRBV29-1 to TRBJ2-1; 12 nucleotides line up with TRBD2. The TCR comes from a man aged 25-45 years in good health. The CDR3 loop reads CSARTSGVAVTYNEQFF. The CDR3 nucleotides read TGCAGCGCTCGGACTAGCGGGGTTGCAGTTACCTACAATGAGCAGTTCTTC.